The 27 T cell receptor beta chains below all came from one sample that was sequenced in a study of blood T cell repertoires in COVID-19. TCRdb's copy holds only in-frame clones and misses some; the assay was immunoSEQ multiplex PCR. The sample has a few hundred thousand clones, around 89% seen once. Sample: peripheral blood. All receptors derive from a woman aged 25 to 39 who had recovered from COVID-19.

This chain joins TRBV19 and TRBJ1-2; D call uncertain. CDR3 length: 12 amino acids. Germline V CDR1 and CDR2: LNHDA, SQIVND (reference sequence). V lost 3 bases and J lost 4, with 6 bases in between. Written as DNA, the CDR3 is TGTGCCAGTAGTATCAACAGCTATGGCTACACCTTC. This translates into CASSINSYGYTF.

V usage is TRBV28 and J usage is TRBJ1-3, with D tentatively TRBD1 (6 bases). Germline CDR1 reads MDHEN; CDR2 reads SYDVKM. The CDR3 covers 16 residues. V dropped 5 bases and J dropped 0 bases, with 14 bases sitting between them. This chain's CDR3 is CASSRGQFYSGNTIYF. CDR3 coding DNA: TGTGCCAGCAGTAGAGGACAGTTCTACTCTGGAAACACCATATATTTT.

In this sample, this clone turned up once. The V call is TRBV2, the J call TRBJ2-5; D perhaps matches TRBD1 (5 bases). The CDR3 consists of 13 residues. Germline CDR1 is SNHLY and CDR2 is FYNNEI. V lost 7 bases, J lost 4 bases, and 13 bases lay in between. CDR3 amino acids: CASKSGYGETQYF. In DNA form, the CDR3 reads TGTGCCAGCAAGTCAGGGTATGGAGAGACCCAGTACTTC.

This clone was seen just once. Here the CDR3 reads CASSSAGTGINQPQHF. The CDR3 DNA follows: TGTGCCAGTAGTTCGGCCGGGACAGGGATCAATCAGCCCCAGCATTTT. The chain links TRBV19 to TRBJ1-5, with 9 bases fitting TRBD1. The V and J ends lost 5 bases and 3 bases, in that order; junction bases with no gene match: 8. CDR3 length: 16 residues. Germline CDR1 and CDR2: LNHDA and SQIVND (reference sequence).

The chain combines TRBV28 with TRBJ1-3; the D gene is possibly TRBD1 (6 bases). V lost 8 bases to trimming and J lost 8 bases, with 22 bases between them. CDR1 is MDHEN, CDR2 SYDVKM, per germline. The CDR3 totals 15 residues. The CDR3 protein is CASRDRTGPRDTIYF. The CDR3 DNA sequence: TGTGCCAGCCGAGACAGGACGGGGCCAAGAGACACCATATATTTT.

The V gene is TRBV7-3, the J gene TRBJ1-1; D gene uncertain. Germline V lookup: CDR1 SGHTA, CDR2 FQGTGA. Deletions cut 4 bases from V and 6 bases from J, with 21 bases between. The CDR3 runs to 16 residues. The CDR3 coding sequence is TGTGCCAGCAGCTCGAAAGTCGAGCAGGCGATATCTGAAGCTTTCTTT. Residues: CASSSKVEQAISEAFF.

This chain links TRBV12-3 or TRBV12-4 with TRBJ2-2; TRBD1 is a possible D gene (5 bases). V lost 3 bases, J lost 4 bases, and 6 bases lay in between. This CDR3 region has 13 residues. CDR3 sequence: CASSFRVTGELFF. Here the CDR3 DNA reads TGTGCCAGCAGTTTCAGGGTCACCGGGGAGCTGTTTTTT.

This clone was found once. This chain uses TRBV5-1 with TRBJ1-1, with 9 bases matching TRBD1. Germline loops: CDR1 SGHRS, CDR2 YFSETQ. With 1 base clipped from V and 6 bases from J, the junction kept 13 bases outside the gene matches. The length of the CDR3 is 17 residues. For the CDR3, the DNA is TGCGCCAGCAGCTTGCCTGGCTCAAACAGGGGGCTCGCTGAAGCTTTCTTT. It is translated as CASSLPGSNRGLAEAFF.

V gene TRBV6-1 combines with J gene TRBJ1-1; D perhaps matches TRBD1 (6 bases). The germline V gene encodes CDR1 MNHNS and CDR2 SASEGT. The CDR3 consists of 13 residues. Trimming cost V 2 bases and J 6 bases, with 10 bases left between them. The CDR3 DNA reads TGTGCCAGCAGTGAATCAGGGGTGGCTGAAGCTTTCTTT. This codes for CASSESGVAEAFF.

This chain connects TRBV28 to TRBJ2-5; 11 nucleotides line up with TRBD1. Germline V CDR1 and CDR2: MDHEN, SYDVKM. The CDR3 loop spans 15 amino acids. After removal of 6 bases from V and 4 bases from J, the junction contained 7 bases not matched to a gene. This CDR3 reads CASSSGTGGRETQYF. The CDR3 nucleotides are TGTGCCAGCAGCTCCGGGACAGGGGGACGAGAGACCCAGTACTTC.

This chain links TRBV19 with TRBJ1-3, with 7 bases lining up with TRBD1. CDR1 and CDR2 (germline): LNHDA, SQIVND (reference sequence). This CDR3 is built from 14 residues. Losses at the gene ends were 6 bases for V and 0 bases for J; bases not matched to a gene: 2. In nucleotides, the CDR3 is TGTGCCAGTAGGAGACAGGGCTCTGGAAACACCATATATTTT. Protein: CASRRQGSGNTIYF.

This chain uses TRBV28 with TRBJ2-7; 8 positions agree with TRBD1. In germline, CDR1 is MDHEN, CDR2 SYDVKM. V shed 3 bases and J 3 bases; nucleotides not matched to a gene: 7. This CDR3 has 15 amino acids. CDR3 region: CASSFQGAVVYEQYF. CDR3 bases: TGTGCCAGCAGTTTCCAGGGGGCAGTAGTCTACGAGCAGTACTTC.

The V and J genes are TRBV4-1 and TRBJ2-6, with TRBD1 matching over 9 bases. Germline values: CDR1 MGHRA, CDR2 YSYEKL. There are 20 residues in the CDR3. J was trimmed by 0 bases and V by 3 bases; bases with no gene match: 12. CDR3 in amino acids: CASSHLRGGQGPSGANVLTF. For the CDR3, the DNA is TGCGCCAGCAGCCATCTAAGGGGGGGACAGGGCCCCTCTGGGGCCAACGTCCTGACTTTC.

The chain is built from TRBV4-2 and TRBJ1-1; a weak D match, TRBD1 (5 bases). Trimming removed 1 base from V and 0 bases from J, with 12 bases in between. The CDR3 totals 16 residues. Germline V gives CDR1 LGHNA, CDR2 YNFKEQ. The CDR3 protein is CASSQVGGYMNTEAFF. Written as DNA, the CDR3 is TGTGCCAGCAGCCAAGTCGGGGGATACATGAACACTGAAGCTTTCTTT.

The CDR3 region has the DNA TGTGCCAGCAGCACCCAGGGGGCGGGTGAAAAACTGTTTTTT. Protein sequence: CASSTQGAGEKLFF. The gene calls are TRBV11-2 and TRBJ1-4, with TRBD1 identical over 8 bases. Germline CDR1 is SGHAT and CDR2 is FQNNGV. The ends lost 5 bases at V and 7 bases at J; junction bases unmatched: 6. The CDR3 contains 14 residues.

The chain employs TRBV14 and TRBJ1-4; no reliable D call. The CDR3 consists of 16 residues. The germline V and J ends were trimmed by 1 base and 0 bases, with 9 bases remaining between them. The germline gives CDR1 SGHDN, CDR2 FVKESK. This CDR3 is CASSQVLSATNEKLFF. DNA for the CDR3: TGTGCCAGCAGCCAAGTCCTTTCCGCAACTAATGAAAAACTGTTTTTT.

This chain connects TRBV7-2 to TRBJ2-6, with a weak D call TRBD2 (6 bases). Trimming removed 3 bases from V and 4 bases from J, with 13 bases in between. This CDR3 has 16 amino acids. The germline CDR1 and CDR2 sequences are SGHTA and FQGNSA. In nucleotides, the CDR3 is TGTGCCAGCAGCTTTCTAGCGACGGCGGGGGCCAACGTCCTGACTTTC. Residues: CASSFLATAGANVLTF.

This clone was counted a single time. The chain employs TRBV18 and TRBJ1-5; D not certain. Trimming shortened V by 3 bases and J by 6 bases, and 12 bases separated the two germline ends. CDR1 and CDR2 from the germline V gene are KGHSH and LQKENI. The CDR3 extends over 14 amino acids. This CDR3 is CASSPRRVGQPQHF. CDR3 nucleotides: TGTGCCAGCTCACCGAGGAGGGTGGGTCAGCCCCAGCATTTT. Filled out from reference TRBV18 and TRBJ1-5, the complete variable domain reads NAGVMQNPRHLVRRRGQEARLRCSPMKGHSHVYWYRQLPEEGLKFMVYLQKENIIDESGMPKERFSAEFPKEGPSILRIQQVVRGDSAAYFCASSPRRVGQPQHFGDGTRLSIL.

This chain joins TRBV27 and TRBJ1-3; 7 bases fit TRBD1. Germline CDR1 MNHEY, CDR2 SMNVEV (reference sequence). J was trimmed by 4 bases and V by 4 bases; bases with no gene match: 4. The CDR3 length is 14 residues. The CDR3 reads CASSSGQRGNTIYF. As DNA, the CDR3 is TGTGCCAGCAGTTCGGGACAGAGGGGAAACACCATATATTTT.

This chain connects TRBV28 to TRBJ1-1; the D is unclear. The CDR3 has 14 amino acids. Germline values: CDR1 MDHEN, CDR2 SYDVKM. V lost 6 bases and J 2 bases, leaving 13 bases between the germline ends. CDR3 residues: CASSPGRRNTEAFF. In DNA, the CDR3 is TGTGCCAGCAGCCCCGGGAGGCGAAACACTGAAGCTTTCTTT.

The rearrangement links TRBV29-1 to TRBJ1-1, with TRBD1 identical over 7 bases. V gave up 5 bases and J gave up 3 bases; unmatched junction bases: 9. Germline V lookup: CDR1 SQVTM, CDR2 ANQGSEA. The CDR3 sequence is 14 residues long. The CDR3 protein is CSVLMRGRDTEAFF. DNA of the CDR3: TGCAGCGTTCTAATGAGGGGGCGCGACACTGAAGCTTTCTTT.

This clone was counted only a few times. The CDR3 DNA reads TGTGCCAGCAGTTTTTACGGGGGTAACAATGAGCAGTTCTTC. It encodes CASSFYGGNNEQFF. The chain recombines TRBV27 with TRBJ2-1; tentative D call: TRBD2 (6 bases). Trimming took 3 bases from V and 5 from J, leaving 11 bases between them. CDR3 length equals 14 residues. Germline V CDR1 and CDR2: MNHEY, SMNVEV (reference sequence).

The chain carries TRBV10-3 and TRBJ1-1; D is possibly TRBD1 (6 bases). Trimming left V 3 bases short and J 4 bases short, with 18 bases between. In germline, CDR1 is ENHRY, CDR2 SYGVKD. This CDR3 region has 16 residues. The CDR3 protein is CAISEPPGGPGTEAFF. The DNA of the CDR3 is TGTGCCATCAGTGAACCTCCGGGGGGGCCTGGCACTGAAGCTTTCTTT.

The V gene is TRBV4-2, the J gene TRBJ1-2; 9 positions agree with TRBD1. The CDR3 has 17 residues. Unmatched junction bases numbered 13, after V lost 3 bases and J lost 5 bases. CDR1 and CDR2 from the germline V gene are LGHNA and YNFKEQ. The CDR3 here is CASSHDPTGGEEYGYTF. For the CDR3, the DNA is TGTGCCAGCAGCCACGACCCCACAGGGGGCGAGGAGTATGGCTACACCTTC.

The chain carries TRBV7-8 and TRBJ1-3; TRBD1 matches at 9 bases. J gave up 8 bases and V 1 base, and 9 bases lay outside the gene matches. Germline V lookup: CDR1 SGHVS, CDR2 FQNEAQ. This CDR3 is 16 amino acids long. CDR3 residues: CASSLGTGTGLDTIYF. For the CDR3, the DNA is TGTGCCAGCAGCTTAGGGACGGGGACAGGGTTGGACACCATATATTTT.

The rearrangement links TRBV25-1 to TRBJ1-4; 8 bases fit TRBD1. The CDR3 runs 15 residues. Germline CDR1 is MGHDK and CDR2 is SYGVNS. The junction had 9 bases not matched to a gene; V was cut back by 4 bases and J by 8 bases. CDR3 sequence reads: CASSGGQGVGEKLFF. The CDR3 DNA reads as TGTGCCAGCAGTGGTGGACAGGGCGTTGGGGAAAAACTGTTTTTT. Variable domain in full (rest from reference TRBV25-1 and TRBJ1-4): EADIYQTPRYLVIGTGKKITLECSQTMGHDKMYWYQQDPGMELHLIHYSYGVNSTEKGDLSSESTVSRIRTEHFPLTLESARPSHTSQYLCASSGGQGVGEKLFFGSGTQLSVL.

This chain uses TRBV5-1 with TRBJ1-6, with unresolved D. The germline V gene encodes CDR1 SGHRS and CDR2 YFSETQ. Trimming removed 4 bases from V and 0 bases from J, with 11 bases in between. The CDR3 contains 16 residues. The CDR3 sequence: CASSGSGSSYNSPLHF. In nucleotides, the CDR3 is TGCGCCAGCAGCGGGTCGGGAAGCTCCTATAATTCACCCCTCCACTTT.